The 12 T cell receptor beta chains listed next were all sequenced from one sample in a study of blood T cell repertoires in COVID-19. The repertoire was sequenced with immunoSEQ multiplex PCR; TCRdb's copy has only in-frame clones and lacks some. The table shows 65,000 to 90,000 clones, with roughly nine tenths occurring only once. Sequenced material: peripheral blood. These receptors originate from a man aged 50-59 years with acute or convalescent COVID-19.

V usage is TRBV28 and J usage is TRBJ1-2; no reliable D call. The germline CDR1 and CDR2 sequences are MDHEN and SYDVKM. This CDR3 comprises 12 residues. With 3 bases removed from V and 5 bases from J, the gap between germline ends came to 7 bases. Written as DNA, the CDR3 is TGTGCCAGCAGTTTCGAGGGTTATGGCTACACCTTC. Protein: CASSFEGYGYTF.

The chain recombines TRBV21-1 with TRBJ1-3. TRBV21-1 counts as a pseudogene. There are 15 residues in the CDR3. CDR3 nucleotides: TGTGCCAGCAACTCGGGGGGGCGTTCTGGAAACACCATATATTTT. Protein: CASNSGGRSGNTIYF.

This clone was seen a single time. V is TRBV7-8 and J is TRBJ2-5, with TRBD2 matching over 10 bases. The CDR3 spans 15 residues. V gave up 3 bases and J gave up 5 bases; unmatched junction bases: 6. Germline V lookup: CDR1 SGHVS, CDR2 FQNEAQ. The CDR3 spells CASSFSGGARETQYF. The CDR3, as DNA: TGTGCCAGCAGCTTCAGCGGGGGGGCCCGGGAGACCCAGTACTTC.

This clone has a single count. This sequence joins TRBV11-1 and TRBJ1-2; D is unclear. The CDR3 consists of 13 residues. V lost 5 bases and J 8 bases, leaving 15 bases between the germline ends. In germline, CDR1 is SGHAT, CDR2 FQDESV (reference sequence). As DNA, the CDR3 is TGTGCCAGCAGCCCAAGACGCTCGAGGGGCTACACCTTC. This gives the protein CASSPRRSRGYTF. The entire variable domain, with the rest obtained from reference TRBV11-1 and TRBJ1-2, is as follows: EAEVAQSPRYKITEKSQAVAFWCDPISGHATLYWYRQILGQGPELLVQFQDESVVDDSQLPKDRFSAERLKGVDSTLKIQPAELGDSAMYLCASSPRRSRGYTFGSGTRLTVV.

V is TRBV5-3 and J is TRBJ1-2, with a tentative D call TRBD1 (5 bases). TRBV5-3 is given ORF status, its function remaining uncertain. V was trimmed by 0 bases and J by 4 bases, leaving 19 bases between them. The CDR3 consists of 17 residues. CDR3 DNA: TGTGCCAGAAGCTTGGTGTTTTGGGGGGGTTTGTCCTATGGCTACACCTTC. It codes for CARSLVFWGGLSYGYTF.

V is TRBV6-5 and J is TRBJ1-5, with unresolved D. This CDR3 has 13 amino acids. The germline V gene encodes CDR1 MNHEY and CDR2 SVGAGI. Deletions cut 5 bases from V and 1 base from J, with 6 bases between. The CDR3 DNA reads as TGTGCCAGCAGTCTAGAGAGCAATCAGCCCCAGCATTTT. This translates into CASSLESNQPQHF.

This clone came up a few times. The rearrangement links TRBV11-2 to TRBJ2-1; 10 positions match TRBD2. CDR1 and CDR2 from the germline V gene are SGHAT and FQNNGV. With V trimmed by 6 bases and J by 6 bases, 2 bases remained unmatched. This CDR3 is 13 amino acids long. This CDR3 reads CASRRTSGNEQFF. CDR3 DNA sequence: TGTGCCAGCAGGCGGACTAGCGGCAATGAGCAGTTCTTC.

The V and J genes are TRBV11-2 and TRBJ1-1; D possibly corresponds to TRBD1 (5 bases). Looked up from germline, CDR1 is SGHAT and CDR2 is FQNNGV. The CDR3 runs 16 residues. The V end was cut by 2 bases, the J end by 9 bases, with 22 bases between. The CDR3 region has the DNA TGTGCCAGCAGCTTAAACCCCGGGAGCGGGACGCCCAAAGCTTTCTTT. This sequence encodes CASSLNPGSGTPKAFF.

The gene calls are TRBV6-5 and TRBJ1-3, with 7 nucleotides matching TRBD1. CDR1 and CDR2 (germline): MNHEY, SVGAGI. V dropped 7 bases and J dropped 0; count of bases not matched to a gene: 6. The CDR3 has 15 amino acids. CDR3 amino acids: CASKRQGVSGNTIYF. CDR3 bases: TGTGCCAGCAAGAGACAGGGAGTCTCTGGAAACACCATATATTTT.

A word on this clone: Compared with germline, one end of the junction differs, possibly owing to a read error. The chain carries TRBV5-1 and TRBJ1-1; no firm D call. The germline V gene encodes CDR1 SGHRS and CDR2 YFSETQ. This CDR3 is 13 amino acids long. The CDR3 DNA reads as TGCGCCAGCCGCTCGACGCCGAACAGTGAAGCTTTCTTT. Protein: CASRSTPNSEAFF.

This clone has only one observation. Other DNA variants within this sample encode the same CDR3. The gene calls are TRBV14 and TRBJ2-1, with 10 bases fitting TRBD2. The CDR3 consists of 15 residues. V lost 4 bases and J lost 5; bases outside the gene matches: 5. Germline V gene lookup returns CDR1 SGHDN and CDR2 FVKESK. In DNA, the CDR3 is TGTGCCAGCAGCCCCAGCGGGGGGGCTCACAATGAGCAGTTCTTC. Its protein product is CASSPSGGAHNEQFF.

The V and J genes are TRBV19 and TRBJ1-2; unclear D gene. The V gene's germline CDR1 is LNHDA and CDR2 SQIVND (reference sequence). Trimming pared 4 bases from V and 0 bases from J, leaving 9 bases between. CDR3 length: 14 amino acids. The CDR3 reads CASSTLEANYGYTF. In DNA form, the CDR3 reads TGTGCCAGTAGTACTTTAGAAGCTAACTATGGCTACACCTTC.